The clone carrying this TCR beta chain was observed a handful of times. A read error may produce the germline difference seen at one junction end. The data were obtained in a study of T-cell memory formation after mild COVID-19. TCRdb redid the calling of the 5' RACE reads with MiXCR, one entry per CDR3 protein. The data contain under 200,000 distinct CDR3 sequences, 30% to 35% of them seen just once; the ten biggest clones take up about 12%. Germline CDR1 GTSNPN, CDR2 SVGIG (reference sequence). The CDR3 totals 13 residues. Input material: PBMCs or a T cell subset sorted from them (not recorded which). V and J are TRBV30 and TRBJ1-1; possible D gene TRBD1, 5 bases. The clonotype comes from an adult woman who had mild COVID-19 (a few samples of this study predate the infection). Cell type and time point are not known. CDR3 residues: CAWSAENWDLIGF. As DNA, the CDR3 is TGTGCCTGGAGTGCGGAAAACTGGGACCTTATCGGATTT.